Listed below are T cell receptor beta chains from one sample, sequenced in a study of blood T cells in healthy people across ages. Via MiXCR, TCRdb re-called the 5' RACE reads, giving one row per CDR3 protein. This table has approximately 1,000,000 distinct CDR3 sequences, around two fifths appearing once. The sequenced material came from blood. These receptors were collected from a man aged 18 to 30 in good health. The CDR3 runs from the conserved cysteine through the conserved F or W. Some rows mark clone size as missing; the rest say once, few, many or name a class of expanded clone.

V | length | size | CDR3
TRBV28 | 14 | - | CASSSGAAAEKLFF
TRBV6-5 | 15 | few | CASRKPGTGDTEAFF
TRBV5-1 | 15 | - | CASSWTVPNTGELFF
TRBV27 | 13 | few | CASSLGFSGELFF
TRBV14 | 14 | - | CASSQVYGTYGYTF
TRBV3-1 | 15 | - | CASSHPIGGNEKLFF
TRBV12-3/TRBV12-4 | 13 | few | CASRPTGDQPQHF
TRBV4-2 | 16 | few | CASSQPDRSSYNEQFF
TRBV29-1 | 14 | few | CSAEQGGGIYGYTF
TRBV27 | 20 | many | CASSVEATDSLPGADNEQFF
TRBV20-1 | 14 | few | CSAPPPGRTDTQYF
TRBV9 | 13 | - | CASSPREANEQFF
TRBV28 | 15 | - | CASSPLGPDQETQYF
TRBV5-1 | 16 | - | CASSLGGRSMNTEAFF
TRBV29-1 | 15 | - | CSVDGTDLGTDTQYF
TRBV27 | 15 | - | CASSLSIGPGNGYTF
TRBV15 | 18 | many | CATSREAGSTLAKNIQYF
TRBV4-1 | 15 | once | CAGSQPPDRGTEAFF
TRBV20-1 | 12 | - | CSAGGPNYGYTF
TRBV20-1 | 11 | few | CSAISTEGYTF
TRBV20-1 | 12 | many | CSARGHRETQYF
TRBV10-3 | 16 | - | CAISANPSGGTDTQYF
TRBV4-3 | 16 | - | CASGQGQGLGPDTQYF
TRBV4-3 | 15 | - | CASSQGRQGNSPLHF
TRBV5-1 | 13 | few | CASRARPDTEAFF
TRBV27 | 15 | few | CASSLFGAGTDTQYF
TRBV29-1 | 14 | - | CSVELAGFTGELFF
TRBV28 | 15 | - | CASSFTGQTYNEQFF
TRBV2 | 14 | - | CASSGGTGFEGYTF
TRBV20-1 | 15 | - | CSARFRERPTDTQYF
TRBV2 | 15 | once | CASTNLLQGFSEQYF
TRBV10-3 | 16 | - | CAISDSQGGSGNTIYF
TRBV7-2 | 19 | - | CASSLSAGGRPIGTDTQYF
TRBV5-1 | 14 | - | CASSPDRGGTDAFF
TRBV7-9 | 14 | - | CASCAAGGYNEQFF
TRBV19 | 16 | - | CASRTTEGLYNSPLHF
TRBV4-3 | 16 | many | CASSQDVASGGNTQYF
TRBV20-1 | 14 | few | CSARKHRYNSPLHF
TRBV12-5 | 11 | many | CASGLGGEQYF
TRBV12-3/TRBV12-4 | 17 | few | CASSLRGLAGGYNEQYF
TRBV2 | 16 | - | CASSEGGAGLIYEQYF
TRBV20-1 | 14 | - | CSARRSGVSYEQYF
TRBV21-1 | 14 | - | CASSTGGRSYEQYF
TRBV10-3 | 14 | - | CATAVSSSYNEQFF
TRBV4-2 | 17 | few | CASSAQIRGTRVYEQFF
TRBV6-2/TRBV6-3 | 15 | few | CASSYALAEADTQYF
TRBV29-1 | 15 | - | CSAGLRLAPRGEAFF
TRBV3-1 | 14 | - | CASSQSLGDTEAFF
TRBV7-9 | 15 | - | CTSSYGQSLYYEQYF
TRBV7-2 | 14 | many | CASSSGADADTQYF
TRBV20-1 | 15 | few | CSAFGTGGRKNIQYF
TRBV2 | 13 | - | CASKKTGLQPQHF
TRBV10-3 | 13 | once | CAITAGSGNTIYF
TRBV20-1 | 15 | - | CSARVVSGHPYEQYF